What follows are 10 T cell receptor beta chains derived from one specimen sequenced in a study of blood T cell repertoires in COVID-19. Generated by immunoSEQ multiplex PCR, the TCRdb table keeps only in-frame clones and is missing some. The table lists a few hundred thousand clones, 87% of them singletons. Input material: peripheral blood. All receptors come from a man aged 18 to 29 with active or convalescent COVID-19.

V is TRBV7-6 and J is TRBJ1-5, with TRBD1 as a possible D gene (6 bases). Per the germline V gene, CDR1 is SGHVS and CDR2 is FNYEAQ. Trimming stripped 1 base from V and 5 bases from J, with 9 bases between. The CDR3 length is 14 residues. CDR3 sequence: CASSLVGGDQPQHF. CDR3 DNA sequence: TGTGCCAGCAGCTTAGTAGGGGGGGATCAGCCCCAGCATTTT.

The chain is built from TRBV5-6 and TRBJ2-1; 12 positions agree with TRBD2. This CDR3 comprises 14 residues. V lost 5 bases to trimming and J lost 7 bases; unmatched junction nucleotides: 4. CDR1 and CDR2 (germline): SGHDT, YYEEEE. CDR3 bases: TGTGCCAGCAGTCTAGCGGGGGGGTCGAATGAGCAGTTCTTC. Translation: CASSLAGGSNEQFF.

The CDR3 loop reads CASSLNGTYNSPLHF. CDR3 nucleotides: TGTGCCAGCAGCTTAAACGGTACTTATAATTCACCCCTCCACTTT. The J gene is TRBJ1-6, the V gene TRBV11-3; no definite D call. The CDR3 runs to 15 residues. V shed 2 bases and J shed 4 bases, with 9 bases lying between them. Germline V gives CDR1 SGHNT, CDR2 YENEEA.

This chain connects TRBV7-9 to TRBJ1-1, with D possibly matching TRBD1 (5 bases). This CDR3 has 14 amino acids. Deletions cut 5 bases from V and 5 bases from J, with 15 bases between. Germline V gene lookup returns CDR1 SEHNR and CDR2 FQNEAQ (reference sequence). This chain's CDR3 is CASSPSARGTEAFF. CDR3 in DNA: TGTGCCAGCAGCCCGTCCGCCCGGGGGACTGAAGCTTTCTTT.

This sequence joins TRBV15 and TRBJ1-5; D is ambiguous. The CDR3 is 16 amino acids. CDR1 is LNHNV and CDR2 is YYDKDF in the germline V gene (reference sequence). Trimming removed 0 bases from V and 4 bases from J, with 13 bases in between. This CDR3 is CATSRDLAVRNQPQHF. The CDR3 DNA reads TGTGCCACCAGCAGAGATCTCGCAGTGCGGAATCAGCCCCAGCATTTT.

For this clone: The identical CDR3 is also encoded by other nucleotide sequences in the sample. The genes are TRBV18 and TRBJ2-3, with 7 bases aligning to TRBD2. The J segment lost 0 bases and the V segment lost 3 bases, leaving 3 bases of the junction unmatched. The CDR3 consists of 15 residues. Germline V gene lookup returns CDR1 KGHSH and CDR2 LQKENI. CDR3 in DNA: TGTGCCAGCTCACCGGGGGGGACTAGCACAGATACGCAGTATTTT. Amino acid sequence: CASSPGGTSTDTQYF. Combining the CDR3 with reference TRBV18 and TRBJ2-3 gives the whole variable domain NAGVMQNPRHLVRRRGQEARLRCSPMKGHSHVYWYRQLPEEGLKFMVYLQKENIIDESGMPKERFSAEFPKEGPSILRIQQVVRGDSAAYFCASSPGGTSTDTQYFGPGTRLTVL.

This clone was detected only a few times. The CDR3 DNA follows: TGTGCTAGTGGTCCAGGGGGAAGCAATCAGCCCCAGCATTTT. The encoded protein is CASGPGGSNQPQHF. The chain couples TRBV12-5 to TRBJ1-5, with 7 bases fitting TRBD1. After removal of 5 bases from V and 1 base from J, the junction contained 2 bases not matched to a gene. Germline V gene lookup returns CDR1 LGHNT and CDR2 FRNRAP. This CDR3 has 14 residues.

The V call is TRBV6-6, the J call TRBJ1-2; D gene ambiguous. The germline gives CDR1 MNHNY, CDR2 SVGAGI (reference sequence). Deletions cut 3 bases from V and 8 bases from J, with 10 bases between. The CDR3 runs 12 residues. As DNA, the CDR3 is TGTGCCAGCAGTTATGAGGGAGTCGGCTACACCTTC. Amino acid sequence: CASSYEGVGYTF.

The chain couples TRBV11-2 to TRBJ2-4; 7 bases match TRBD2. The CDR3 has 15 amino acids. Per the germline V gene, CDR1 is SGHAT and CDR2 is FQNNGV. The junction had 5 bases not matched to a gene; V was cut back by 1 base and J by 5 bases. CDR3 DNA sequence: TGTGCCAGCAGCTTAGGGGCGGGGAGGGAAAACATTCAGTACTTC. This encodes CASSLGAGRENIQYF.

The chain is built from TRBV15 and TRBJ1-2; D is undetermined. The germline V gene encodes CDR1 LNHNV and CDR2 YYDKDF (reference sequence). The germline V and J ends were trimmed by 5 bases and 0 bases, with 13 bases remaining between them. The CDR3 is 15 amino acids. The CDR3 DNA sequence: TGTGCCACCAGCGGACTACAACTAGCTAACTATGGCTACACCTTC. Its protein product is CATSGLQLANYGYTF.